The 6 T cell receptor beta chains below were found in one sample sequenced in a study of OX40 agonist ivuxolimab in advanced cancers. The library was obtained by the immunoSEQ multiplex PCR assay. The source is immuneACCESS, and TCRdb retained only in-frame sequences with V and J called. Part of the clones is not carried over; for the studies checked, unresolved V genes explain less than half of this, and the remainder is unexplained. For this sample the table gives approximately 54,000 clones, of which 80% to 95% were detected only once. The ten top clones hold roughly 9.4% of the sample. This specimen consisted of CD4+ or CD8+ T cells sorted from blood, obtained in a trial of the OX40 agonist ivuxolimab. Receptor source: an adult with an advanced solid tumor such as melanoma, head and neck, liver or kidney cancer.

The rearrangement links TRBV15 to TRBJ2-3, with a tentative D call TRBD2 (5 bases). In germline, CDR1 is LNHNV, CDR2 YYDKDF (reference sequence). Trimming removed 1 base at V and 2 bases at J, with 13 bases between. The CDR3 has 16 amino acids. The CDR3 nucleotides read TGTGCCACCAGCAGAGCTCCTGAGGGCCTCACAGATACGCAGTATTTT. Its translation is CATSRAPEGLTDTQYF. Filled out from reference TRBV15 and TRBJ2-3, the complete variable domain reads DAMVIQNPRYQVTQFGKPVTLSCSQTLNHNVMYWYQQKSSQAPKLLFHYYDKDFNNEADTPDNFQSRRPNTSFCFLDIRSPGLGDTAMYLCATSRAPEGLTDTQYFGPGTRLTVL.

This sequence joins TRBV7-9 and TRBJ2-7; D is perhaps TRBD1 (6 bases). The V end was cut by 5 bases, the J end by 4 bases, with 12 bases between. Germline assignment: CDR1 SEHNR and CDR2 FQNEAQ (reference sequence). CDR3 length: 13 amino acids. CDR3 bases: TGTGCCAGCAGCGACGGACAGCCTTACGAGCAGTACTTC. Its translation is CASSDGQPYEQYF.

The chain combines TRBV7-2 with TRBJ2-3; 14 bases are shared with TRBD2. This CDR3 is built from 16 residues. V lost 5 bases and J lost 4; bases outside the gene matches: 5. CDR1 and CDR2 (germline): SGHTA, FQGNSA. CDR3 DNA: TGTGCCAGCAGCCCCTGGACTAGCGGGGGGTCAGATACGCAGTATTTT. Encoded protein: CASSPWTSGGSDTQYF.

This chain uses TRBV6-6 with TRBJ2-1; 7 nucleotides agree with TRBD2. V gave up 5 bases and J gave up 6 bases; unmatched junction bases: 10. This CDR3 spans 15 amino acids. CDR1 and CDR2 (germline): MNHNY, SVGAGI (reference sequence). This CDR3 is CASSHSRPGGNEQFF. The CDR3 nucleotides read TGTGCCAGCAGTCATTCGAGGCCGGGGGGCAATGAGCAGTTCTTC.

The chain employs TRBV5-1 and TRBJ2-1; D gene uncertain. Germline loops: CDR1 SGHRS, CDR2 YFSETQ. This CDR3 region has 12 residues. V was pared by 5 bases and J by 0 bases, with 3 bases between. CDR3 DNA sequence: TGCGCCAGCAGTCTCTCCTACAATGAGCAGTTCTTC. This codes for CASSLSYNEQFF.

The rearrangement uses TRBV19 and TRBJ1-5; 9 bases are shared with TRBD1. Germline CDR1 LNHDA, CDR2 SQIVND (reference sequence). V shed 6 bases and J 0 bases; nucleotides not matched to a gene: 9. This CDR3 has 17 amino acids. CDR3 coding DNA: TGTGCCAGTAGGGCAGGACAGGGGCGTTATAGCAATCAGCCCCAGCATTTT. Its protein is CASRAGQGRYSNQPQHF.